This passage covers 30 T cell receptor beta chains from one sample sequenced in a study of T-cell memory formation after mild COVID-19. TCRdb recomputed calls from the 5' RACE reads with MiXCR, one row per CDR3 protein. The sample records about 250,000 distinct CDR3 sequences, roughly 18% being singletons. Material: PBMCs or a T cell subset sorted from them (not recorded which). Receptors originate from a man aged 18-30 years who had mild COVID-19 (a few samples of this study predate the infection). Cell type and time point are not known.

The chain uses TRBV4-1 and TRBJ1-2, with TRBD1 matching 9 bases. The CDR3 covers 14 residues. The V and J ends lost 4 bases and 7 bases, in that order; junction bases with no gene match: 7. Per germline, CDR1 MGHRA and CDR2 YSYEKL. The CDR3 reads CASSLGTGNSGYTF. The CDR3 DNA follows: TGCGCCAGCAGCCTTGGGACAGGGAATAGTGGCTACACCTTC.

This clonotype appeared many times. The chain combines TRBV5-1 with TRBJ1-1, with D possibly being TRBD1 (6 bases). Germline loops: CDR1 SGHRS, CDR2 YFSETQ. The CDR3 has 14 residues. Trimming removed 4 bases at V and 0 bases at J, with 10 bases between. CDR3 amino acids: CASSVGTMNTEAFF. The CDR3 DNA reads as TGCGCCAGCAGCGTGGGGACAATGAACACTGAAGCTTTCTTT. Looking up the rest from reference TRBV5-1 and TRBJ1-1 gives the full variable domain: KAGVTQTPRYLIKTRGQQVTLSCSPISGHRSVSWYQQTPGQGLQFLFEYFSETQRNKGNFPGRFSGRQFSNSRSEMNVSTLELGDSALYLCASSVGTMNTEAFFGQGTRLTVV.

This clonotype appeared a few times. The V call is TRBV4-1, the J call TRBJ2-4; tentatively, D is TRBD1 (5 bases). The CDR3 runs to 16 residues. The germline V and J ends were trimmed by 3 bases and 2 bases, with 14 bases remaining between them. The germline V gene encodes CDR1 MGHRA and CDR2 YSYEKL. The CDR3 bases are TGCGCCAGCAGCCAGAGGACAATGAGAACCAAAAACATTCAGTACTTC. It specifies CASSQRTMRTKNIQYF.

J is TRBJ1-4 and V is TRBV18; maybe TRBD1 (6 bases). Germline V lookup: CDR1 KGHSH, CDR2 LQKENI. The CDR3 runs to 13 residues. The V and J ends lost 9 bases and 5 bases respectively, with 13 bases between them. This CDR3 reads CASSNRDNEKLFF. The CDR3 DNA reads TGTGCCAGTTCAAACAGGGACAATGAAAAACTGTTTTTT.

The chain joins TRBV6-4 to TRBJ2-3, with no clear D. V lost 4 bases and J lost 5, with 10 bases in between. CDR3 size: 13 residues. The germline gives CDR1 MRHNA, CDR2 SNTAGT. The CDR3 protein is CASSVTFQDTQYF. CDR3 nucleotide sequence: TGTGCCAGCAGTGTAACCTTCCAAGATACGCAGTATTTT.

The CDR3 loop reads CASSPRLAGDTDTQYF. CDR3 coding DNA: TGTGCCAGCTCACCGCGACTAGCGGGGGACACAGATACGCAGTATTTT. V gene TRBV18 combines with J gene TRBJ2-3; 12 bases agree with TRBD2. The CDR3 has 16 residues. V lost 3 bases, J lost 2 bases, and 3 bases stayed unmatched. The germline gives CDR1 KGHSH, CDR2 LQKENI.

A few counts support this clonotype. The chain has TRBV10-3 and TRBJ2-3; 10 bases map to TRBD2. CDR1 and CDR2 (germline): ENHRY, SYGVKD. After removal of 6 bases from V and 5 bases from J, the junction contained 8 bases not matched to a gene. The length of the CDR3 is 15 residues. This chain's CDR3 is CAIRRAGGPGDTQYF. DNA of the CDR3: TGTGCCATCAGGAGAGCGGGGGGGCCCGGAGATACGCAGTATTTT.

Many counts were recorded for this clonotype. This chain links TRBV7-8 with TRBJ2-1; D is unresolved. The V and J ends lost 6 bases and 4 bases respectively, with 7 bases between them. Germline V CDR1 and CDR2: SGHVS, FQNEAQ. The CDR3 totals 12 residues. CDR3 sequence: CASRPYYNEQFF. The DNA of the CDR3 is TGTGCCAGCAGGCCTTATTACAATGAGCAGTTCTTC.

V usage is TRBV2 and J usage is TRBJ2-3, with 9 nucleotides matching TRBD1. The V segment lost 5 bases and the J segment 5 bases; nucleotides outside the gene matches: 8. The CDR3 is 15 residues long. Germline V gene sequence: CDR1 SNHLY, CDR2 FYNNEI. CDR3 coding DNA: TGTGCCAGCAGTCCGGGACAGGGTCTCGGAGATACGCAGTATTTT. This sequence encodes CASSPGQGLGDTQYF.

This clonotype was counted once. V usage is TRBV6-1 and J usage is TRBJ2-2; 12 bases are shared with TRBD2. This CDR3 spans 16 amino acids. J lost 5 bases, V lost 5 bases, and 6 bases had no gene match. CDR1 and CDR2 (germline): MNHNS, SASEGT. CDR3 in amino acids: CASSLLAGGPTGELFF. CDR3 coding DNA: TGTGCCAGCAGTCTGCTAGCGGGGGGGCCTACCGGGGAGCTGTTTTTT.

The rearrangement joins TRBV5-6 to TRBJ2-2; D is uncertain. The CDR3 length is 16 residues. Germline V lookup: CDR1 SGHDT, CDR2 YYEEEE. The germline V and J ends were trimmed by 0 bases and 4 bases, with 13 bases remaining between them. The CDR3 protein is CASSLEPLRGTGELFF. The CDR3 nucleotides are TGTGCCAGCAGCTTGGAGCCTCTCCGAGGCACCGGGGAGCTGTTTTTT.

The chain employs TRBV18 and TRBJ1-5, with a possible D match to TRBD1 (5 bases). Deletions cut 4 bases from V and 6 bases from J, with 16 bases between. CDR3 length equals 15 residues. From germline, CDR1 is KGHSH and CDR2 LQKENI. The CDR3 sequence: CASSQRDGRGQPQHF. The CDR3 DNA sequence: TGTGCCAGCTCACAGAGGGACGGCCGGGGTCAGCCCCAGCATTTT.

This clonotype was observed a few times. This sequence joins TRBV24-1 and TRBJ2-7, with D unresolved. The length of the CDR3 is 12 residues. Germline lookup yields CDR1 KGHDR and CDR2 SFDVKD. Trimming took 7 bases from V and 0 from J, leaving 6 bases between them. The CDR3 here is CATSPGSYEQYV. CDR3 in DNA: TGTGCCACCAGCCCCGGCTCCTACGAGCAGTACGTC.

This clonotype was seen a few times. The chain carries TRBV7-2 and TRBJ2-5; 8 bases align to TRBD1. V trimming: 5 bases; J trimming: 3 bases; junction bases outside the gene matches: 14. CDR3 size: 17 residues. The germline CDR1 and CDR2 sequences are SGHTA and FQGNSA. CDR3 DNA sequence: TGTGCCAGCAGCAGATACCCTCCGGGACAGGCCAAAGAGACCCAGTACTTC. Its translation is CASSRYPPGQAKETQYF. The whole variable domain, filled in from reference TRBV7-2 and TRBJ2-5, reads GAGVSQSPSNKVTEKGKDVELRCDPISGHTALYWYRQSLGQGLEFLIYFQGNSAPDKSGLPSDRFSAERTGGSVSTLTIQRTQQEDSAVYLCASSRYPPGQAKETQYFGPGTRLLVL.

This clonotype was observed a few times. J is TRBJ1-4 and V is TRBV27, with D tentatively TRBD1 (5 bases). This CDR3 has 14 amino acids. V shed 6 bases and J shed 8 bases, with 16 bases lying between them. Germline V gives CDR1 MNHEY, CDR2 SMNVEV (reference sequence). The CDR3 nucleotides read TGTGCCAGCAGGGCAAGAGGGGAGGGCGAAAAACTGTTTTTT. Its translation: CASRARGEGEKLFF. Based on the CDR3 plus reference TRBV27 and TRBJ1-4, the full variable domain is EAQVTQNPRYLITVTGKKLTVTCSQNMNHEYMSWYRQDPGLGLRQIYYSMNVEVTDKGDVPEGYKVSRKEKRNFPLILESPSPNQTSLYFCASRARGEGEKLFFGSGTQLSVL.

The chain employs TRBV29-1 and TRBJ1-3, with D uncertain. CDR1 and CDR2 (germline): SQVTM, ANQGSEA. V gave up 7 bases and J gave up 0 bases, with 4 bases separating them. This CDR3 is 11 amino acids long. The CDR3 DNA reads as TGCAGCGGGGACTCTGGAAACACCATATATTTT. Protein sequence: CSGDSGNTIYF.

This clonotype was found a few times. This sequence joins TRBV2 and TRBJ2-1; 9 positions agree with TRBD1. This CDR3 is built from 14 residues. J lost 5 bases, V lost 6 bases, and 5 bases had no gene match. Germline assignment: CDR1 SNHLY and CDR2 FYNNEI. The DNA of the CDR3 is TGTGCCAGCAGGCCGTGGACAGGGGACAATGAGCAGTTCTTC. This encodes CASRPWTGDNEQFF.

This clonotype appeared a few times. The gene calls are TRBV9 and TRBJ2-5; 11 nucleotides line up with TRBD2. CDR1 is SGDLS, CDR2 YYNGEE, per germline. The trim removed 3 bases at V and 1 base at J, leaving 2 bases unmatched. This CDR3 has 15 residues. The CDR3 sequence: CASSALAGGQETQYF. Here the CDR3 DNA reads TGTGCCAGCAGCGCGCTAGCGGGGGGCCAAGAGACCCAGTACTTC.

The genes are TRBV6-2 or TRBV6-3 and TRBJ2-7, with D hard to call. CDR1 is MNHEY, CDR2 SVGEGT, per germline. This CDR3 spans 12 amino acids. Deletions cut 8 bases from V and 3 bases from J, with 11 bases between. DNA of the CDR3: TGTGCCAGCGGAAGGTTGCACTACGAGCAGTACTTC. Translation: CASGRLHYEQYF.

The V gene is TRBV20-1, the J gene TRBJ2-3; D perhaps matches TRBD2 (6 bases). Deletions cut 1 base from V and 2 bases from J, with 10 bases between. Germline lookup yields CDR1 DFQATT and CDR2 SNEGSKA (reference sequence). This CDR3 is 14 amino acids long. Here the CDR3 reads CSARGRGNTDTQYF. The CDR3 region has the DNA TGCAGTGCTAGAGGACGCGGGAACACAGATACGCAGTATTTT.

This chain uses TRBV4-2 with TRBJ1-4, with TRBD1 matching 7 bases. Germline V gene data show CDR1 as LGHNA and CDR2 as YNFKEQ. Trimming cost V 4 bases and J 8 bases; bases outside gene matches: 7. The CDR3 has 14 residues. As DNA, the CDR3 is TGTGCCAGCAGCCCCGGGACAGATTCCGAAAAACTGTTTTTT. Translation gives CASSPGTDSEKLFF.

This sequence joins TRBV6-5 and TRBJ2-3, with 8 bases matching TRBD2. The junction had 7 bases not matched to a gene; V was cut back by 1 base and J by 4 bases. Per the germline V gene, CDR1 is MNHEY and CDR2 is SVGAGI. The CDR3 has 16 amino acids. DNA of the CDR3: TGTGCCAGCAGTTACTACGCGGGGGGCGTCCCAGATACGCAGTATTTT. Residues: CASSYYAGGVPDTQYF.

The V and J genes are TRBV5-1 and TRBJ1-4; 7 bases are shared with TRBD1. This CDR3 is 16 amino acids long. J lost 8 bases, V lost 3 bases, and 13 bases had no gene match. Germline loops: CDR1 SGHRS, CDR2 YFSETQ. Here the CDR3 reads CASSWDSLRVGEKLFF. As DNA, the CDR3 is TGCGCCAGCAGCTGGGACAGCCTGAGGGTCGGGGAAAAACTGTTTTTT. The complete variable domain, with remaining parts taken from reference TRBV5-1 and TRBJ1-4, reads KAGVTQTPRYLIKTRGQQVTLSCSPISGHRSVSWYQQTPGQGLQFLFEYFSETQRNKGNFPGRFSGRQFSNSRSEMNVSTLELGDSALYLCASSWDSLRVGEKLFFGSGTQLSVL.

For the CDR3, the DNA is TGTGCCAGCAGTCCCCGAGGGCGGGGGCTTAATGAGCAGTTCTTC. It specifies CASSPRGRGLNEQFF. The chain employs TRBV2 and TRBJ2-1, with D maybe TRBD2 (7 bases). Between the trimmed V and J ends, which lost 5 bases and 7 bases, there was a span of 18 bases. The CDR3 has 15 residues. Germline V lookup: CDR1 SNHLY, CDR2 FYNNEI.

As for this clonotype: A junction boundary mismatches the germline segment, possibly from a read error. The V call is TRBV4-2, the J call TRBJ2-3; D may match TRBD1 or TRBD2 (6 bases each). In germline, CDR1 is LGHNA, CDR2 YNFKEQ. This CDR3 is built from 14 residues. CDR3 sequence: CASSQVGGTNTQYF. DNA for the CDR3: TGTGCCAGCAGCCAAGTCGGGGGCACAAATACGCAGTATTTT.

In DNA form, the CDR3 reads TGTGCCACCAGCAGAGACTACTTGGACACTGAAGCTTTCTTT. Translated, it gives CATSRDYLDTEAFF. V gene TRBV15 combines with J gene TRBJ1-1; unclear D gene. V lost 0 bases, J lost 3 bases, and 8 bases lay in between. Germline CDR1 LNHNV, CDR2 YYDKDF (reference sequence). The CDR3 contains 14 residues.

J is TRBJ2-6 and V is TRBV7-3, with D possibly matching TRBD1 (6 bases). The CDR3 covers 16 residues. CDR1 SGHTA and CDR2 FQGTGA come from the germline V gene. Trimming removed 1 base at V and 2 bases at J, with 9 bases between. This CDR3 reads CASSLKGGPGANVLTF. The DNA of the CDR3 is TGTGCCAGCAGCTTAAAAGGGGGACCTGGGGCCAACGTCCTGACTTTC.

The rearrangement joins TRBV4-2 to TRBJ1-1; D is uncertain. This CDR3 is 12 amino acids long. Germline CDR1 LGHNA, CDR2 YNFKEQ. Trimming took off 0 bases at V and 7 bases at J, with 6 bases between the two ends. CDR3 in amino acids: CASSQDRDEAFF. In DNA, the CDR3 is TGTGCCAGCAGCCAAGATAGGGATGAAGCTTTCTTT.

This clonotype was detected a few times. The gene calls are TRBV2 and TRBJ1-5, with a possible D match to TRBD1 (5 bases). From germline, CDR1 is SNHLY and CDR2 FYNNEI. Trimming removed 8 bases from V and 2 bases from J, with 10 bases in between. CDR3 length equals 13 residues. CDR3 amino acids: CASVGVRNQPQHF. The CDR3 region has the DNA TGTGCCAGCGTGGGGGTCCGCAATCAGCCCCAGCATTTT.

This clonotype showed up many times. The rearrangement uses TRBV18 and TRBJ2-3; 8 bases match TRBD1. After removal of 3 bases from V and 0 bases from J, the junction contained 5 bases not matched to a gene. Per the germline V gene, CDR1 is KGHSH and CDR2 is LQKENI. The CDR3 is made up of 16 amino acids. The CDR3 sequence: CASSPPRGRSTDTQYF. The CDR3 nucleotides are TGTGCCAGCTCACCGCCCAGGGGGCGTAGCACAGATACGCAGTATTTT.